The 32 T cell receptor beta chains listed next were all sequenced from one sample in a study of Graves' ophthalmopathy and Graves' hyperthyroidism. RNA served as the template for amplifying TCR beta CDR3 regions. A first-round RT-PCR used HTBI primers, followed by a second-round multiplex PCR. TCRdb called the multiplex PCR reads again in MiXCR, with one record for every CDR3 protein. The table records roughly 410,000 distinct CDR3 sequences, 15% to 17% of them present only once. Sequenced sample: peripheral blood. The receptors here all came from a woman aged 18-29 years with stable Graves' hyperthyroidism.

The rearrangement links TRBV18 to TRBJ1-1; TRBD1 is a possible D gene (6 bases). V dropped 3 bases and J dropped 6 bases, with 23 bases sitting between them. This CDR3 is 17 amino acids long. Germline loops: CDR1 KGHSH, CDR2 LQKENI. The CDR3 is CASSPITGGAFSAEAFF. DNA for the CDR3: TGTGCCAGCTCACCCATCACCGGGGGGGCGTTTTCAGCTGAAGCTTTCTTT. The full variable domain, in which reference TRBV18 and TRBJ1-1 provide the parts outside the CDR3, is NAGVMQNPRHLVRRRGQEARLRCSPMKGHSHVYWYRQLPEEGLKFMVYLQKENIIDESGMPKERFSAEFPKEGPSILRIQQVVRGDSAAYFCASSPITGGAFSAEAFFGQGTRLTVV.

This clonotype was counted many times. CDR3 nucleotides: TGTGCCAGCAGCTTACTAGCGCACGGGGAGCTGTTTTTT. Protein sequence: CASSLLAHGELFF. The chain is built from TRBV11-2 and TRBJ2-2, with a weak D call TRBD2 (6 bases). Germline CDR1 is SGHAT and CDR2 is FQNNGV. V lost 2 bases, J lost 7 bases, and 8 bases lay in between. The CDR3 covers 13 residues.

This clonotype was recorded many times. The CDR3 region is CASSETYSGATGPGELFF. DNA of the CDR3: TGTGCCAGCAGTGAAACTTATAGCGGGGCCACAGGACCCGGGGAGCTGTTTTTT. The genes are TRBV6-1 and TRBJ2-2; 8 bases line up with TRBD2. The CDR3 consists of 18 residues. The germline gives CDR1 MNHNS, CDR2 SASEGT. V gave up 2 bases and J gave up 6 bases; unmatched junction bases: 14.

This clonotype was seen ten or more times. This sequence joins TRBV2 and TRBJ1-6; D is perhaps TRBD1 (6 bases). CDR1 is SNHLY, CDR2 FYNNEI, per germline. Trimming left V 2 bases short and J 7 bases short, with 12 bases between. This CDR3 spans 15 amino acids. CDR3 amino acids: CASSERTGPNSPLHF. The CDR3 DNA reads TGTGCCAGCAGTGAACGCACAGGGCCAAATTCACCCCTCCACTTT.

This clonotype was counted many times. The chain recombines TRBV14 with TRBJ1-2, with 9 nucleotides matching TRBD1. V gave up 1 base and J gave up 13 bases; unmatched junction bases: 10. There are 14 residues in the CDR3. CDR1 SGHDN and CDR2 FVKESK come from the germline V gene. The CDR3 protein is CASSQVIGQGLITF. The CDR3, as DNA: TGTGCCAGCAGCCAAGTGATCGGACAGGGGTTAATCACCTTC.

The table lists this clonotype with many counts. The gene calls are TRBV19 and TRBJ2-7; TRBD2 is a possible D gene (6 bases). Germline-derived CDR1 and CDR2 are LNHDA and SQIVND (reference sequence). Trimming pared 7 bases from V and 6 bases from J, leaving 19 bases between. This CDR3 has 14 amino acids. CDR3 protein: CASNRLVGEREQYF. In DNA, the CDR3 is TGTGCCAGTAATAGACTAGTGGGGGAACGCGAGCAGTACTTC.

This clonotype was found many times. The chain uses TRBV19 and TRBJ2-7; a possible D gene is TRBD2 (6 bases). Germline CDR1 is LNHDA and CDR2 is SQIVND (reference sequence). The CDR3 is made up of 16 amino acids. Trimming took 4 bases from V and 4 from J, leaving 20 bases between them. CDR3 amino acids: CASSNPGVTAGYEQYF. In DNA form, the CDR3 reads TGTGCCAGTAGTAACCCGGGGGTCACCGCCGGGTACGAGCAGTACTTC.

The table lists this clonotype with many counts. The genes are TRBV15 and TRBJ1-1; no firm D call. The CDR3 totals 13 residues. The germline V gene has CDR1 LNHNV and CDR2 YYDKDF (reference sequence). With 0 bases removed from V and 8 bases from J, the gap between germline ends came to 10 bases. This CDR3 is CATSRDRGGEAFF. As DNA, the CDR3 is TGTGCCACCAGCAGAGATCGTGGAGGGGAAGCTTTCTTT. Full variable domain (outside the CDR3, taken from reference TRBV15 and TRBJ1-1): DAMVIQNPRYQVTQFGKPVTLSCSQTLNHNVMYWYQQKSSQAPKLLFHYYDKDFNNEADTPDNFQSRRPNTSFCFLDIRSPGLGDTAMYLCATSRDRGGEAFFGQGTRLTVV.

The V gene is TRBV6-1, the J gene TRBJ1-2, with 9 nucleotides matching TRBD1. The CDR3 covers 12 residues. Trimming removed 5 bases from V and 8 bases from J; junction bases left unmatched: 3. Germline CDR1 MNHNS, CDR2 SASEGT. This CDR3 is CASSTGGEGYTF. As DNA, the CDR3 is TGTGCCAGCAGTACAGGGGGCGAAGGCTACACCTTC.

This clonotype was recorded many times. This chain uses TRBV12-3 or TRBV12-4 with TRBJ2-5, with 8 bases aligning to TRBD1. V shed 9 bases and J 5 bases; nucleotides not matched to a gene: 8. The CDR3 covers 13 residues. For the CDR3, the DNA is TGTGCCAGTGAAGGACAGGGATCGGAGACCCAGTACTTC. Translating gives CASEGQGSETQYF.

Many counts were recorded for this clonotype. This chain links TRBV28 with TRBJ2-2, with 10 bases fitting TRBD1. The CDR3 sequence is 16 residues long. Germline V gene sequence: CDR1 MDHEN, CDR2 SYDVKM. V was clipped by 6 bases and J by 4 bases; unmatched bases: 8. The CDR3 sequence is CASSNRQGAGTGELFF. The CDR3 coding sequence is TGTGCCAGCAGCAATCGACAGGGGGCAGGCACCGGGGAGCTGTTTTTT.

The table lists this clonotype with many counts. In nucleotides, the CDR3 is TGTGCCAGCAGTGAATGGGAGATTAGCCTCGGGACTTCCCTTAGAGCCTACGAGCAGTACTTC. Translated, it gives CASSEWEISLGTSLRAYEQYF. The rearrangement joins TRBV2 to TRBJ2-7, with D possibly TRBD2 on 6 matching bases. V lost 2 bases to trimming and J lost 2 bases, with 31 bases between them. The germline gives CDR1 SNHLY, CDR2 FYNNEI. This CDR3 spans 21 amino acids.

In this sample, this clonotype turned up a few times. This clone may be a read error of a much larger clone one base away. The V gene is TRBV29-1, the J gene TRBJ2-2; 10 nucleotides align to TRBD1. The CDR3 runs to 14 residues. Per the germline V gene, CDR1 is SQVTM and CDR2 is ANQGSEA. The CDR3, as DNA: TGCAGCGCTGGACAGGGGGGGAACACCGGGGAGCTGTCTTTT. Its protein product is CSAGQGGNTGELSF.

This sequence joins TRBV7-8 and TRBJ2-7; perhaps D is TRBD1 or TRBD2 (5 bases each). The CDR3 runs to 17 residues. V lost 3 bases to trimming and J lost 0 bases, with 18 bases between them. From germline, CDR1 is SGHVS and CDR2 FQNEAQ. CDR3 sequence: CASSLRPGTGLSYEQYF. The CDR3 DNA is TGTGCCAGCAGCTTGAGACCAGGGACGGGGCTCTCCTACGAGCAGTACTTC.

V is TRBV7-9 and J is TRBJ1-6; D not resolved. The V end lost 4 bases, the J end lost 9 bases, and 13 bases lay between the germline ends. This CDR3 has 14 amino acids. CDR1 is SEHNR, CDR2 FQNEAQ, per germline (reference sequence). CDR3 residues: CASSSPSEGSPLHF. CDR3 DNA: TGTGCCAGCAGCTCGCCATCAGAGGGTTCACCCCTCCACTTT.

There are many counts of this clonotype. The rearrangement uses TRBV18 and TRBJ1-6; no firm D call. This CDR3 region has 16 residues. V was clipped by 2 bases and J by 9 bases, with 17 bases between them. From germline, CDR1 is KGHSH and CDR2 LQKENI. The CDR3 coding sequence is TGTGCCAGCTCACCAACGGGCTCAAGGATTACTTCACCCCTCCACTTT. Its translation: CASSPTGSRITSPLHF.

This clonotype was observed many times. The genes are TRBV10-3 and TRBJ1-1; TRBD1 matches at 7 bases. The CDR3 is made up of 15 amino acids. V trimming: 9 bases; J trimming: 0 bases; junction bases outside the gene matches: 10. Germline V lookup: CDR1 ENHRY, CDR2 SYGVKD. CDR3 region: CAIDSRGQLNTEAFF. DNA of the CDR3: TGTGCCATAGACTCTAGGGGACAGTTGAACACTGAAGCTTTCTTT.

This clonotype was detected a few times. This CDR3 is CASSPQLDTGELFF. The CDR3 DNA reads TGTGCCAGCTCACCACAACTAGACACCGGGGAGCTGTTTTTT. This chain connects TRBV18 to TRBJ2-2; D may be TRBD2 (5 bases). Germline assignment: CDR1 KGHSH and CDR2 LQKENI. The CDR3 is made up of 14 amino acids. Trimming cost V 1 base and J 3 bases, with 6 bases left between them.

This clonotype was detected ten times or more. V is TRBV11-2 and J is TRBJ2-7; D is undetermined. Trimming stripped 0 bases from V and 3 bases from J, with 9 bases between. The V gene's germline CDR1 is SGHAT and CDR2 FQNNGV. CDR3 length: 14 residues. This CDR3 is CASSLEGMVYEQYF. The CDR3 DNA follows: TGTGCCAGCAGCTTAGAAGGGATGGTCTACGAGCAGTACTTC.

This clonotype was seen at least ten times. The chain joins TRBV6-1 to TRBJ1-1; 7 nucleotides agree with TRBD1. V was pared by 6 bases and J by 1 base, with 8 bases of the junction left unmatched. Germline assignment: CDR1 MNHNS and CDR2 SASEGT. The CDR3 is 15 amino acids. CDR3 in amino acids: CASSRDRVRNTEAFF. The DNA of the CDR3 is TGTGCCAGCAGCCGGGACAGAGTAAGGAACACTGAAGCTTTCTTT.

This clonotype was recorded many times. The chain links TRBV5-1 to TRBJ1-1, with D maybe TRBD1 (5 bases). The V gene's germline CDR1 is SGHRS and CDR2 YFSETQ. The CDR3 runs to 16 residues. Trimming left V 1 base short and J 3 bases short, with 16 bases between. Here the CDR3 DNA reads TGCGCCAGCAGCTTGTCAAGGGGCATCGCGGACACTGAAGCTTTCTTT. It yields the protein CASSLSRGIADTEAFF.

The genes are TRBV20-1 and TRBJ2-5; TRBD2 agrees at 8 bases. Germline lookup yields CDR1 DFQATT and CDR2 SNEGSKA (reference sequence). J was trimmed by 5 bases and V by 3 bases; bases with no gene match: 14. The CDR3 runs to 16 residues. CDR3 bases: TGCAGTGCTAGCGGAGGGAGCGGGGGACGGTGGGAGACCCAGTACTTC. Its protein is CSASGGSGGRWETQYF.

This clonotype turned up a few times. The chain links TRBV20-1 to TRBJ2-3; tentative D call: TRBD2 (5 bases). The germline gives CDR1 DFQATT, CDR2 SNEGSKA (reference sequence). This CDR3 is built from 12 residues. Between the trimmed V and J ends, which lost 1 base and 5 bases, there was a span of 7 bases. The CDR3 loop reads CSARVREDTQYF. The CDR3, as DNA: TGCAGTGCTAGAGTACGGGAAGATACGCAGTATTTT.

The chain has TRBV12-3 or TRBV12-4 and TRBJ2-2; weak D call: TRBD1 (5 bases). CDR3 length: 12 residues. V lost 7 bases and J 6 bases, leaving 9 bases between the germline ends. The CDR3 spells CASTPGPGELFF. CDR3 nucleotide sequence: TGTGCCAGCACTCCAGGGCCCGGGGAGCTGTTTTTT.

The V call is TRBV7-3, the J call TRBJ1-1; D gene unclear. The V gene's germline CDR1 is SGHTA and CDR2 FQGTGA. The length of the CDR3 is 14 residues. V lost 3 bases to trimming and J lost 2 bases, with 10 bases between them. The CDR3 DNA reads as TGTGCCAGCAGCTTGACACCCCGCAACACTGAAGCTTTCTTT. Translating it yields CASSLTPRNTEAFF.

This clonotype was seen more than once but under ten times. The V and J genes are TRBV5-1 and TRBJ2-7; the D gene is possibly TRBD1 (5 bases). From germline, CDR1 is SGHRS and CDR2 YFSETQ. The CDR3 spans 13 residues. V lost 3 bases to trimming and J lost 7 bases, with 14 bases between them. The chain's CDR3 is CASSSQGLREQYF. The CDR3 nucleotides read TGCGCCAGCAGCTCCCAGGGTCTGCGGGAGCAGTACTTC.

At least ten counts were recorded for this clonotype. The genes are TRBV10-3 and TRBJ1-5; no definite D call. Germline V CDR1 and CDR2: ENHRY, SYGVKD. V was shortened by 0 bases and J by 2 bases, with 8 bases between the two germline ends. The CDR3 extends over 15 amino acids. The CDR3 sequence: CAISESIRGNQPQHF. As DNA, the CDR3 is TGTGCCATCAGTGAGTCTATCCGAGGCAATCAGCCCCAGCATTTT.

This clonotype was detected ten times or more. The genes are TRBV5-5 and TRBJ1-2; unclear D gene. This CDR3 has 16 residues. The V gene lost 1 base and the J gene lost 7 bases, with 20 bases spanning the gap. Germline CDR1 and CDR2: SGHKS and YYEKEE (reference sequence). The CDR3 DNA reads TGTGCCAGCAGCTTGAGCGGGTATGGGCAGTGGGCTGGCTACACCTTC. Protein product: CASSLSGYGQWAGYTF.

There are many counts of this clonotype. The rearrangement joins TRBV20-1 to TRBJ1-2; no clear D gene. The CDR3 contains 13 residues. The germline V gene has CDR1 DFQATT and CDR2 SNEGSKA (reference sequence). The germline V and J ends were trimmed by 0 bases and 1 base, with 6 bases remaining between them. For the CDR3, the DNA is TGCAGTGCTAGAGATGGGCTTAACTATGGCTACACCTTC. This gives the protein CSARDGLNYGYTF.

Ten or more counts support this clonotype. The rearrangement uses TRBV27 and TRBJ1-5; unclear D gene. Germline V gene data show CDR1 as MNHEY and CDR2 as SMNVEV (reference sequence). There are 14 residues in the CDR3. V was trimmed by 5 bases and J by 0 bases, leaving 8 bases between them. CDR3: CASSPYDSNQPQHF. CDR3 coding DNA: TGTGCCAGCAGTCCGTACGATAGCAATCAGCCCCAGCATTTT.

DNA for the CDR3: TGTGCCAGCAGTGAAAGAAGGGACTACGAGCAGTACTTC. This gives the protein CASSERRDYEQYF. This chain uses TRBV6-4 with TRBJ2-7; D is unresolved. This CDR3 is 13 amino acids long. Germline-derived CDR1 and CDR2 are MRHNA and SNTAGT. V was shortened by 3 bases and J by 3 bases, with 9 bases between the two germline ends.

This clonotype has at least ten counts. The CDR3 loop reads CATRSDRGSNQPQHF. CDR3 bases: TGTGCCACCAGATCGGACAGGGGAAGCAATCAGCCCCAGCATTTT. The rearrangement links TRBV15 to TRBJ1-5; TRBD1 matches 9 bases. Looked up from germline, CDR1 is LNHNV and CDR2 is YYDKDF (reference sequence). Trimming took 6 bases from V and 1 from J; bases not matched to a gene: 4. There are 15 residues in the CDR3.